A selection of T cell receptor beta chains follows, all from one sample in a study of Tregs in tolerant kidney transplant recipients. The method was immunoSEQ multiplex PCR; TCRdb's version includes in-frame clones alone and lacks a portion of them. The table lists tens of thousands of clones, 91% of them singletons. The sample in question was CD4+ T cells from blood (PBMCs), obtained 24 months after the transplant. The receptors shown here come from a human patient who received a combined kidney and bone marrow transplant. Some T cells may arise from the graft donor. The CDR3 runs from the conserved cysteine through the conserved F or W.

TRBJ1-3 TRBV7-9 CASSPRASQTGNFGNTIYF
TRBJ1-5 TRBV5-1 CASSEQGGNQPQHF
TRBJ1-3 TRBV10-3 CAISVQQGGNTIYF
NA TRBV7-3 CASSVARGPEQYF
TRBJ2-3 TRBV9 CASSVEPGTDTQYF
TRBJ2-7 TRBV6-6 CASSPSPGGQYF
TRBJ2-2 TRBV6-1 CASSPGTGDRGELFF
TRBJ2-7 TRBV7-3 CASSLLAGVGYEQYF
TRBJ2-1 TRBV27 CASSNWRGPSFDEQFF
TRBJ1-2 TRBV23-1 CASISIVRVGGGGYTF
TRBJ1-2 TRBV15 CATSRDPSGEYRF
TRBJ2-2 TRBV7-6 CASSLARGLAGGTNTGELFF
TRBJ2-5 TRBV28 CASSFRLGGAETQYF
TRBJ1-5 TRBV6-1 CASSGYLWDRGPKEDQPQHF
TRBJ1-5 TRBV6-5 CASSGRDQPQHF
TRBJ2-4 TRBV30 CAWSTSGGNIQYF
TRBJ2-7 TRBV29-1 CSVVGQLDEQYF
TRBJ2-5 TRBV5-4 CASSRRAGAQETQYF
TRBJ2-3 TRBV19 CASRTTKGSTDTQYF
TRBJ2-1 TRBV18 CASSPLPAVGTSAFNEQFF
TRBJ2-7 TRBV11-2 CASSHLDGTGTYEQYF
TRBJ1-1 TRBV7-9 CASSLPGVSAFF
TRBJ2-4 TRBV27 CASSPTRQSDIQYF
TRBJ2-1 TRBV7-2 CASSLVGLGLAGLNEQFF
TRBJ2-1 TRBV6-1 CASSKTGNEQFF
TRBJ2-7 TRBV11-3 CASSRSGLGAYEQYF
TRBJ2-3 TRBV7-2 CASSFRYQDTQYF
TRBJ2-2 TRBV29-1 CSVAGAGELFF